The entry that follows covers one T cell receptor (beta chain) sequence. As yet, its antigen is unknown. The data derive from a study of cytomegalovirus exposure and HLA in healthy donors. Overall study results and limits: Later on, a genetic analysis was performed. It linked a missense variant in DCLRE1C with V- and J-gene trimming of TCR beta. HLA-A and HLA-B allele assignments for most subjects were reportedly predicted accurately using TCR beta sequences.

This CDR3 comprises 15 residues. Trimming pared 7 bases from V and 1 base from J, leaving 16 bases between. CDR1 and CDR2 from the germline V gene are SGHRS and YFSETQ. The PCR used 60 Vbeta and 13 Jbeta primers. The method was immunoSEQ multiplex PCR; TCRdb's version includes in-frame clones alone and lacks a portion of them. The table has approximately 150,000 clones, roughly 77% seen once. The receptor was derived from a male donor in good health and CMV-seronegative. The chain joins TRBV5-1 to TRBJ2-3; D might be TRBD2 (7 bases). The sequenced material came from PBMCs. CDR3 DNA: TGCGCCAGCCGCCTCCGGGGGGCGGGCACAGATACGCAGTATTTT. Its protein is CASRLRGAGTDTQYF. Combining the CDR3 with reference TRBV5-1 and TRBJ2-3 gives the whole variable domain KAGVTQTPRYLIKTRGQQVTLSCSPISGHRSVSWYQQTPGQGLQFLFEYFSETQRNKGNFPGRFSGRQFSNSRSEMNVSTLELGDSALYLCASRLRGAGTDTQYFGPGTRLTVL.